In its sample, the clone carrying this TCR beta chain was seen a few times. The data belong to a study of blood T cells in healthy people across ages. Using a J-beta primer mix together with a sample-barcoded 5' primer, a second PCR was run for roughly 7 to 11 cycles. TCRdb re-called the 5' RACE reads with MiXCR, one entry per CDR3 protein. The data hold 1.5 million to 2 million distinct CDR3 sequences, with 30% to 40% observed a single time. The sample taken for sequencing was blood. The receptor's source is a human donor in good health.

CDR3 amino acids: CASSQPGTGAFYTF. In DNA form, the CDR3 reads TGCGCCAGCAGCCAACCCGGGACAGGGGCTTTCTACACCTTC. V is TRBV4-3 and J is TRBJ1-2; TRBD1 aligns across 10 bases. Germline V gene data show CDR1 as LGHNA and CDR2 as YSLEER. The CDR3 runs to 14 residues. The junction had 7 bases not matched to a gene; V was cut back by 2 bases and J by 10 bases.